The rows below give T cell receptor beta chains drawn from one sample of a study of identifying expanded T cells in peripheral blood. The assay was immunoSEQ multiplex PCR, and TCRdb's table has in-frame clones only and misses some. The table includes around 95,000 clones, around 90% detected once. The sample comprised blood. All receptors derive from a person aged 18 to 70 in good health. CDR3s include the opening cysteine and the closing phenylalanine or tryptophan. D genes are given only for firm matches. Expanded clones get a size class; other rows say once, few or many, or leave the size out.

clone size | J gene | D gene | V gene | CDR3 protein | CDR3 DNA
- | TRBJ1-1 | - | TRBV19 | CASNRGGRGTEAFF | TGTGCCAGCAATCGGGGGGGGCGAGGCACTGAAGCTTTCTTT
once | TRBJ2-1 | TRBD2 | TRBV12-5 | CASGLVAGGLNEQFF | TGTGCTAGTGGCTTGGTAGCGGGAGGACTAAATGAGCAGTTCTTC
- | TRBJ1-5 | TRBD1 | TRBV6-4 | CASSEAGGVQPQHF | TGTGCCAGCAGTGAAGCAGGGGGCGTTCAGCCCCAGCATTTT
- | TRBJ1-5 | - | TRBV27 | CASSLGGAGVPQHF | TGTGCCAGCAGTTTGGGGGGCGCGGGGGTGCCCCAGCATTTT
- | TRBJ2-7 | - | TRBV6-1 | CASSGLGQGEQYF | TGTGCCAGCAGTGGGCTCGGACAAGGCGAGCAGTACTTC
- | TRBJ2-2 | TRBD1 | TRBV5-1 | CASSLETGGTGELFF | TGCGCCAGCAGCTTGGAGACAGGGGGGACCGGGGAGCTGTTTTTT
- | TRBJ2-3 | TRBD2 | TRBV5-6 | CASSSYLVAGGTDTQYF | TGTGCCAGCAGCTCCTATTTGGTAGCGGGAGGCACAGATACGCAGTATTTT
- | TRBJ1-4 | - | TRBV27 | CASRPNHKRKLFF | TGTGCCAGCAGACCTAATCACAAGAGAAAACTGTTTTTT
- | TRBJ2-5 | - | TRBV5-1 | CASNPEPTQETQYF | TGCGCCAGCAACCCAGAGCCAACCCAAGAGACCCAGTACTTC
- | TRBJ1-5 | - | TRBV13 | CASSLSRNQPQHF | TGTGCCAGCAGCTTATCCAGGAATCAGCCCCAGCATTTT
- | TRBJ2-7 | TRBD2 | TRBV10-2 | CASMVTGTSGRGSYEQYF | TGCGCCAGCATGGTCACCGGGACTAGCGGGAGGGGATCCTACGAGCAGTACTTC
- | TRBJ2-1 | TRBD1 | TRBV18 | CASSRDRGQHEQFF | TGTGCCAGCTCACGGGACAGGGGGCAACATGAGCAGTTCTTC
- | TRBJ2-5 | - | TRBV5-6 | CASSLDWETQYF | TGTGCCAGCAGCTTGGACTGGGAGACCCAGTACTTC
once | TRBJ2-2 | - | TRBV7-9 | CASSQSSGLGELFF | TGTGCCAGCAGCCAATCCTCGGGCCTCGGGGAGCTGTTTTTT
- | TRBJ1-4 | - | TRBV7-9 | CASTHGVSNEKLFF | TGTGCCAGCACCCATGGGGTCTCTAATGAAAAACTGTTTTTT
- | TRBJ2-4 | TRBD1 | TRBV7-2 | CASSRVGTGINIQYF | TGTGCCAGCAGTCGGGTGGGGACAGGGATAAACATTCAGTACTTC
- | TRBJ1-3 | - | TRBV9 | CASSVGVRQPGRLDTIYF | TGTGCCAGCAGCGTAGGGGTTCGACAGCCAGGTCGACTTGACACCATATATTTT
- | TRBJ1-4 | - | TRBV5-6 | CASSISGRRANEKLFF | TGTGCCAGCAGCATATCAGGAAGGAGGGCTAATGAAAAACTGTTTTTT
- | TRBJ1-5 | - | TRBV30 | CAWRTDGGPQHF | TGTGCCTGGAGGACGGACGGAGGGCCCCAGCATTTT
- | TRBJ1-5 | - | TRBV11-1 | CASSSENQPQHF | TGTGCCAGCAGCTCCGAGAATCAGCCCCAGCATTTT
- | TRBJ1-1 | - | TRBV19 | CASSIRFENTEAFF | TGTGCCAGTAGTATACGGTTCGAGAACACTGAAGCTTTCTTT
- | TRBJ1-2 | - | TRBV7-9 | CASSFIGEDPAFNGYTF | TGTGCCAGCAGCTTTATAGGGGAAGACCCGGCATTTAACGGCTACACCTTC
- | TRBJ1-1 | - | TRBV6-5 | CASTRRQKNTEAFF | TGTGCCAGCACCCGAAGACAGAAGAACACTGAAGCTTTCTTT
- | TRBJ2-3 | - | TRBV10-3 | CAIGAESTDTQYF | TGTGCCATCGGGGCGGAGAGCACAGATACGCAGTATTTT
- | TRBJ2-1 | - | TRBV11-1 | CASSGRDAGDYNEQFF | TGTGCCAGCAGCGGGCGGGACGCAGGGGACTACAATGAGCAGTTCTTC
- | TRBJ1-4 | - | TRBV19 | CASSIGWTGGEKLFF | TGTGCCAGTAGTATAGGGTGGACGGGGGGCGAAAAACTGTTTTTT
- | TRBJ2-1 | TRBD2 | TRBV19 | CASSRLAGGNEQFF | TGTGCCAGTAGTAGGCTAGCGGGGGGGAATGAGCAGTTCTTC
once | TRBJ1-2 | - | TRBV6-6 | CASRVLTGRYGYTF | TGTGCCAGCAGGGTTTTAACAGGGCGGTATGGCTACACCTTC
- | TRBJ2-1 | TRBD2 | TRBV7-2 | CASSSSRLAGSSYNEQFF | TGTGCCAGCAGCTCATCACGACTAGCGGGTAGCTCCTACAATGAGCAGTTCTTC
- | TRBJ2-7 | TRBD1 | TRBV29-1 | CSAGTGTYEQYF | TGCAGCGCGGGGACAGGGACCTACGAGCAGTACTTC
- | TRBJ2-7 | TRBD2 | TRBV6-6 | CASSYPPGGSSYEQYF | TGTGCCAGCAGTTACCCCCCTGGCGGGAGCTCCTACGAGCAGTACTTC
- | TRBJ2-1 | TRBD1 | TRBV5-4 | CASSLVSDRSNEQFF | TGTGCCAGCAGCTTGGTGTCGGACAGGAGCAATGAGCAGTTCTTC
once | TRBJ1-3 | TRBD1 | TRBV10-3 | CAISESGDRGFGNTIYF | TGTGCCATCAGTGAGTCCGGGGACAGGGGATTTGGAAACACCATATATTTT
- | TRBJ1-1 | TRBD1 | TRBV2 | CASSENRGGAFTEAFF | TGTGCCAGCAGTGAAAATCGAGGGGGCGCTTTCACTGAAGCTTTCTTT
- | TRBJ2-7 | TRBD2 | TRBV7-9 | CASSLSAWAGVTYEQYF | TGTGCCAGCAGCTTGTCCGCCTGGGCGGGGGTAACCTACGAGCAGTACTTC
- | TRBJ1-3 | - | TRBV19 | CASSIGAGSSGNTIYF | TGTGCCAGTAGTATAGGTGCCGGGAGCTCTGGAAACACCATATATTTT
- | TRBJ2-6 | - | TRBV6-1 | CASQDTYSGANVLTF | TGTGCCTCCCAGGACACCTACTCTGGGGCCAACGTCCTGACTTTC
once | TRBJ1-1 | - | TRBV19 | CASGYRDNGAFF | TGTGCCAGTGGATACCGGGACAATGGAGCTTTCTTT
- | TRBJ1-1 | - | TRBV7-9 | CASSFAANTEAFF | TGTGCCAGCAGCTTCGCAGCAAACACTGAAGCTTTCTTT
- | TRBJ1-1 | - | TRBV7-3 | CASSLQENTEAFF | TGTGCCAGCAGCTTACAGGAGAACACTGAAGCTTTCTTT
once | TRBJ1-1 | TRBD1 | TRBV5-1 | CASRLGDRARVGTEAFF | TGCGCCAGCAGATTGGGGGACAGGGCCCGGGTGGGCACTGAAGCTTTCTTT
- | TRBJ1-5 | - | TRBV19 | CASSIRNQPQHF | TGTGCCAGTAGTATTAGGAATCAGCCCCAGCATTTT
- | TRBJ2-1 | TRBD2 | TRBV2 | CASSEERGGNEQFF | TGTGCCAGCAGTGAAGAACGGGGGGGCAATGAGCAGTTCTTC
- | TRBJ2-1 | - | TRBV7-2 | CASSLWRSSYNEQFF | TGTGCCAGCAGCTTATGGAGGAGCTCCTACAATGAGCAGTTCTTC
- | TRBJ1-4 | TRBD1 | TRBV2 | CASSPQGATNEKLFF | TGTGCCAGCAGCCCACAGGGGGCAACTAATGAAAAACTGTTTTTT
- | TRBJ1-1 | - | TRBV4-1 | CASSQLGEDTEAFF | TGCGCCAGCAGCCAACTGGGGGAGGACACTGAAGCTTTCTTT
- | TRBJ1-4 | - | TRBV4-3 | CASSRGQQGEKLFF | TGCGCCAGCAGCCGTGGACAGCAGGGTGAAAAACTGTTTTTT
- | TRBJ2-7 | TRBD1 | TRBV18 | CASSLITTGYSDEQYF | TGTGCCAGCTCGCTCATTACGACAGGGTATTCGGACGAGCAGTACTTC
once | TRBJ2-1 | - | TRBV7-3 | CASSPSSVNEQFF | TGTGCCAGCAGCCCGAGTAGCGTGAATGAGCAGTTCTTC
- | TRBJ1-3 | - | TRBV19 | CASIPNKGRSSGNTIYF | TGTGCCAGTATCCCGAATAAGGGCCGAAGCTCTGGAAACACCATATATTTT
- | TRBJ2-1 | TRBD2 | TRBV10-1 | CASSGLPGLADEQFF | TGCGCCAGCAGTGGACTCCCGGGACTAGCGGATGAGCAGTTCTTC
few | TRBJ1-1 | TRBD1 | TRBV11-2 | CASTRQGNTEAFF | TGTGCCAGCACCCGACAGGGAAACACTGAAGCTTTCTTT
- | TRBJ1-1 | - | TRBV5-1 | CASSGTTEAFF | TGCGCCAGCAGCGGTACTACTGAAGCTTTCTTT
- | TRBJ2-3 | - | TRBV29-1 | CSVEVGTGADTQYF | TGCAGCGTTGAAGTCGGCACGGGCGCGGATACGCAGTATTTT
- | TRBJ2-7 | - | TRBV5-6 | CASSLAGSYEQYF | TGTGCCAGCAGCTTGGCCGGGTCCTACGAGCAGTACTTC
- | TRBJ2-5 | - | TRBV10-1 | CASSEAGRETQYF | TGCGCCAGCAGTGAGGCAGGGAGGGAGACCCAGTACTTC